Each of the 32 T cell receptor beta chains below was sequenced from the same sample in a study of blood T cell repertoires in COVID-19. Method: immunoSEQ multiplex PCR; TCRdb's copy keeps in-frame clones and lacks some. Of 130,000 to 150,000 clones listed, around 84% are singletons. The sequenced material came from peripheral blood. The receptors stem from a human donor in a cohort sampled during active COVID-19.

V and J are TRBV5-4 and TRBJ2-6, with 8 bases lining up with TRBD1. The CDR3 has 17 amino acids. The V segment lost 1 base and the J segment 2 bases; nucleotides outside the gene matches: 5. The germline gives CDR1 SGHNT, CDR2 YYREEE (reference sequence). The CDR3 DNA reads as TGTGCCAGCAGCTTGCCGGACAGGGTTGCTGGGGCCAACGTCCTGACTTTC. Encoded protein: CASSLPDRVAGANVLTF.

Only a few counts were recorded for this clone. This chain connects TRBV5-5 to TRBJ2-2; TRBD1 is a possible D gene (6 bases). CDR3 length: 16 residues. Trimming left V 4 bases short and J 1 base short, with 14 bases between. Looked up from germline, CDR1 is SGHKS and CDR2 is YYEKEE (reference sequence). The DNA for the CDR3 is TGTGCCAGCAGCCCTGGGGGCAACCTGAACACCGGGGAGCTGTTTTTT. This translates into CASSPGGNLNTGELFF.

CDR3 DNA: TGCGCCAGCAGTGGGGCAGGCGAGCAGTACTTC. It specifies CASSGAGEQYF. The chain links TRBV10-2 to TRBJ2-7; no firm D call. V gave up 4 bases and J gave up 6 bases, with 7 bases separating them. CDR3 length equals 11 residues. Per germline, CDR1 WSHSY and CDR2 SAAADI.

This chain links TRBV27 with TRBJ1-5; 9 bases are shared with TRBD1. This CDR3 is built from 12 residues. Germline-derived CDR1 and CDR2 are MNHEY and SMNVEV (reference sequence). After removal of 6 bases from V and 11 bases from J, the junction contained 5 bases not matched to a gene. CDR3 nucleotides: TGTGCCAGCAGGACAGGGGGGGGGACCCAGCATTTT. Protein product: CASRTGGGTQHF.

The chain employs TRBV5-6 and TRBJ1-6; weak D call: TRBD1 (6 bases). V was pared by 6 bases and J by 8 bases, with 15 bases between. Germline V gene data show CDR1 as SGHDT and CDR2 as YYEEEE. The CDR3 totals 14 residues. The CDR3 region is CASKSGQTYSPLHF. The CDR3 region has the DNA TGTGCCAGCAAGTCCGGACAGACCTATTCACCCCTCCACTTT.

The gene calls are TRBV3-1 (or the pseudogene TRBV3-2) and TRBJ1-2; D is perhaps TRBD1 (5 bases). V lost 0 bases and J 7 bases, leaving 15 bases between the germline ends. The CDR3 runs 15 residues. CDR1 LGHDT and CDR2 YNNKEL come from the germline V gene (reference sequence). The CDR3 DNA sequence: TGTGCCAGCAGCCAAGAGGTGGCTACAGGTTCTGGCTACACCTTC. This sequence encodes CASSQEVATGSGYTF.

The J gene is TRBJ1-2, the V gene TRBV5-1, with 11 bases identical to TRBD1. The CDR3 consists of 14 residues. The V gene's germline CDR1 is SGHRS and CDR2 YFSETQ. V lost 1 base and J lost 7; bases outside the gene matches: 3. CDR3 nucleotides: TGCGCCAGCAGCTTGTGGACAGGGGGCCCTGGCTACACCTTC. It is translated as CASSLWTGGPGYTF.

This clone has just a few counts. This chain uses TRBV7-9 with TRBJ1-2, with D perhaps TRBD1 (5 bases). Trimming removed 2 bases from V and 2 bases from J, with 15 bases in between. There are 16 residues in the CDR3. Germline loops: CDR1 SEHNR, CDR2 FQNEAQ (reference sequence). CDR3 region: CASSLWGEPGNYGYTF. The CDR3 nucleotides read TGTGCCAGCAGCTTATGGGGCGAACCGGGCAACTATGGCTACACCTTC.

The genes are TRBV7-2 and TRBJ2-2; the match to TRBD1 covers 8 bases. Germline V CDR1 and CDR2: SGHTA, FQGNSA. This CDR3 is 15 amino acids long. J gave up 3 bases and V 1 base, and 1 base lay outside the gene matches. DNA of the CDR3: TGTGCCAGCAGCTTAGGGACAGGGTACACCGGGGAGCTGTTTTTT. This translates into CASSLGTGYTGELFF.

This rearrangement joins TRBV7-2 to TRBJ2-5; D might be TRBD1 (6 bases). Germline CDR1 reads SGHTA; CDR2 reads FQGNSA. V lost 4 bases and J 5 bases, leaving 17 bases between the germline ends. This CDR3 spans 15 amino acids. CDR3 sequence reads: CASSSQTGYRETQYF. The DNA for the CDR3 is TGTGCCAGCAGCTCTCAAACAGGGTATCGGGAGACCCAGTACTTC.

This chain connects TRBV5-8 to TRBJ2-1; D is undetermined. The CDR3 length is 15 residues. Trimming shortened V by 0 bases and J by 2 bases, and 9 bases separated the two germline ends. CDR1 is SGHTS and CDR2 is YDEGEE in the germline V gene. DNA for the CDR3: TGTGCCAGCAGCTTGGCCAGTCATCCCTACAATGAGCAGTTCTTC. Its translation: CASSLASHPYNEQFF.

The rearrangement links TRBV2 to TRBJ2-7, with 9 positions matching TRBD1. Per the germline V gene, CDR1 is SNHLY and CDR2 is FYNNEI. With 10 bases clipped from V and 6 bases from J, the junction kept 10 bases outside the gene matches. This CDR3 is 13 amino acids long. The CDR3 bases are TGTGCCAAAAGGAGGGACAGGGTATCCGAGCAGTACTTC. This translates into CAKRRDRVSEQYF.

This clone has just one count. The V and J genes are TRBV11-1 and TRBJ2-3; 8 bases are a match to TRBD2. Germline V gives CDR1 SGHAT, CDR2 FQDESV (reference sequence). V lost 1 base, J lost 2 bases, and 5 bases stayed unmatched. This CDR3 is 16 amino acids long. The CDR3 reads CASSLGRAGDTDTQYF. DNA of the CDR3: TGTGCCAGCAGCTTAGGGCGAGCGGGGGACACAGATACGCAGTATTTT. The full variable domain, with the rest looked up from reference TRBV11-1 and TRBJ2-3, is EAEVAQSPRYKITEKSQAVAFWCDPISGHATLYWYRQILGQGPELLVQFQDESVVDDSQLPKDRFSAERLKGVDSTLKIQPAELGDSAMYLCASSLGRAGDTDTQYFGPGTRLTVL.

The genes are TRBV5-1 and TRBJ2-6; 12 bases are shared with TRBD1. Per the germline V gene, CDR1 is SGHRS and CDR2 is YFSETQ. Germline trimming cut 4 bases from V and 4 bases from J; bases unmatched to any gene: 6. CDR3 size: 17 residues. This CDR3 is CASSPGTGGTGANVLTF. CDR3 in DNA: TGCGCCAGCAGCCCCGGGACAGGGGGCACCGGGGCCAACGTCCTGACTTTC.

The V gene is TRBV11-2, the J gene TRBJ2-1; 7 positions agree with TRBD1. CDR3 length: 19 amino acids. J gave up 0 bases and V 5 bases, and 16 bases lay outside the gene matches. CDR1 is SGHAT and CDR2 is FQNNGV in the germline V gene. The CDR3 nucleotides read TGTGCCAGCAGCCCGGGGATGAGACAGGGCCCTAGCTCCTACAATGAGCAGTTCTTC. It is translated as CASSPGMRQGPSSYNEQFF.

The chain uses TRBV9 and TRBJ2-2; maybe TRBD2 (5 bases). Germline CDR1 is SGDLS and CDR2 is YYNGEE. This CDR3 comprises 15 residues. With 1 base removed from V and 8 bases from J, the gap between germline ends came to 15 bases. CDR3 residues: CASSVNGNLWGELFF. For the CDR3, the DNA is TGTGCCAGCAGCGTAAACGGGAACCTCTGGGGGGAGCTGTTTTTT.

The chain joins TRBV7-8 to TRBJ2-7; D is perhaps TRBD1 (6 bases). Trimming cost V 2 bases and J 0 bases, with 11 bases left between them. The CDR3 has 15 amino acids. CDR1 is SGHVS and CDR2 is FQNEAQ in the germline V gene. The CDR3, as DNA: TGTGCCAGCAGCTTACATTGGACAGCCTCCTACGAGCAGTACTTC. Translating gives CASSLHWTASYEQYF.

The genes are TRBV5-1 and TRBJ2-1; the D gene is possibly TRBD1 (5 bases). V shed 0 bases and J shed 8 bases, with 9 bases lying between them. The germline gives CDR1 SGHRS, CDR2 YFSETQ. CDR3 length: 13 amino acids. In DNA, the CDR3 is TGCGCCAGCAGCTTGGTGGGGCAGGATGAGCAGTTCTTC. Translating gives CASSLVGQDEQFF.

V and J are TRBV9 and TRBJ2-7; TRBD1 agrees at 7 bases. The CDR3 sequence is 13 residues long. J gave up 3 bases and V 5 bases, and 5 bases lay outside the gene matches. The germline CDR1 and CDR2 sequences are SGDLS and YYNGEE. CDR3 sequence (DNA): TGTGCCAGCAGTACGGGACAGTTCTACGAGCAGTACTTC. It encodes CASSTGQFYEQYF.

This rearrangement joins TRBV7-3 to TRBJ1-5; 11 positions match TRBD1. The CDR3 runs to 17 residues. Germline V lookup: CDR1 SGHTA, CDR2 FQGTGA. Trimming removed 0 bases from V and 2 bases from J; junction bases left unmatched: 3. CDR3 amino acids: CASSLTGQGDGNQPQHF. The CDR3 nucleotides are TGTGCCAGCAGCTTAACGGGACAGGGGGATGGCAATCAGCCCCAGCATTTT. Drawing the rest from reference TRBV7-3 and TRBJ1-5, the complete variable domain is GAGVSQTPSNKVTEKGKYVELRCDPISGHTALYWYRQSLGQGPEFLIYFQGTGAADDSGLPNDRFFAVRPEGSVSTLKIQRTERGDSAVYLCASSLTGQGDGNQPQHFGDGTRLSIL.

The chain has TRBV7-2 and TRBJ2-1, with 11 nucleotides matching TRBD2. The V segment lost 5 bases and the J segment 7 bases; nucleotides outside the gene matches: 7. The CDR3 runs 15 residues. From germline, CDR1 is SGHTA and CDR2 FQGNSA. This chain's CDR3 is CASSTVAGGLNEQFF. CDR3 in DNA: TGTGCCAGCAGCACCGTAGCGGGGGGGCTTAATGAGCAGTTCTTC.

This clone occurred once. The gene calls are TRBV13 and TRBJ1-1; possible D gene TRBD1, 6 bases. This CDR3 has 15 residues. V lost 6 bases and J lost 1, with 15 bases in between. Germline V CDR1 and CDR2: PRHDT, FYEKMQ (reference sequence). The CDR3 loop reads CASRFHAQGNTEAFF. The CDR3 DNA follows: TGTGCCAGCAGATTTCACGCACAGGGGAACACTGAAGCTTTCTTT.

This clone turned up a few times. The chain combines TRBV19 with TRBJ1-2, with TRBD1 as a possible D gene (5 bases). V was trimmed by 5 bases and J by 2 bases, leaving 15 bases between them. Germline V gene sequence: CDR1 LNHDA, CDR2 SQIVND (reference sequence). The CDR3 loop spans 15 amino acids. The CDR3 coding sequence is TGTGCCAGTAGTCACCCTCGGGCAGGGAACTATGGCTACACCTTC. This gives the protein CASSHPRAGNYGYTF.

The chain joins TRBV9 to TRBJ1-2; a possible D gene is TRBD1 (6 bases). The ends were cut back, 4 bases at V and 2 bases at J, with 15 bases in the middle. Germline assignment: CDR1 SGDLS and CDR2 YYNGEE. This CDR3 has 15 amino acids. CDR3 amino acids: CASSRGGGANYGYTF. The CDR3 DNA reads TGTGCCAGCAGCAGAGGTGGGGGCGCCAACTATGGCTACACCTTC.

The CDR3 DNA is TGTGCCAGTACCGCAGGGGGCGGGAAGACCCAGTACTTC. Its protein product is CASTAGGGKTQYF. The V call is TRBV19, the J call TRBJ2-5; TRBD1 agrees at 8 bases. This CDR3 has 13 amino acids. After removal of 7 bases from V and 6 bases from J, the junction contained 7 bases not matched to a gene. Germline CDR1 reads LNHDA; CDR2 reads SQIVND (reference sequence).

The gene calls are TRBV11-3 and TRBJ1-1; tentatively, D is TRBD1 (5 bases). V lost 4 bases, J lost 3 bases, and 9 bases lay in between. Germline values: CDR1 SGHNT, CDR2 YENEEA. The CDR3 covers 13 residues. In nucleotides, the CDR3 is TGTGCCAGCAGCTGGGGGGAGGACACTGAAGCTTTCTTT. Encoded protein: CASSWGEDTEAFF.

CDR3 amino acids: CASSYSWDRVQPQHF. Written as DNA, the CDR3 is TGTGCCAGCAGTTACTCCTGGGACAGGGTTCAGCCCCAGCATTTT. V and J are TRBV6-2 or TRBV6-3 and TRBJ1-5, with 9 nucleotides matching TRBD1. Losses at the gene ends were 0 bases for V and 6 bases for J; bases not matched to a gene: 3. The CDR3 contains 15 residues. Germline lookup yields CDR1 MNHEY and CDR2 SVGEGT.

This sequence joins TRBV10-3 and TRBJ2-5, with 15 bases identical to TRBD2. V gave up 6 bases and J gave up 7 bases; unmatched junction bases: 9. The CDR3 is 16 amino acids. Per germline, CDR1 ENHRY and CDR2 SYGVKD. Written as DNA, the CDR3 is TGTGCCATCAGCATGGGACTAGCGGGGGGTATGGGGACCCAGTACTTC. As protein: CAISMGLAGGMGTQYF.

CDR3 nucleotides: TGCAGCGTTGAGCGGCAGGGGTTCTCCGAGCAGTACTTC. Protein: CSVERQGFSEQYF. This chain connects TRBV29-1 to TRBJ2-7; TRBD1 is a possible D gene (6 bases). Germline V gene sequence: CDR1 SQVTM, CDR2 ANQGSEA. CDR3 size: 13 residues. Trimming left V 3 bases short and J 6 bases short, with 15 bases between.

The V and J genes are TRBV6-5 and TRBJ1-5, with D perhaps TRBD1 (6 bases). Trimming shortened V by 7 bases and J by 1 base, and 14 bases separated the two germline ends. Per the germline V gene, CDR1 is MNHEY and CDR2 is SVGAGI. The CDR3 has 15 amino acids. The DNA for the CDR3 is TGTGCCAGCATGACAGGTCTCGGGAGCAATCAGCCCCAGCATTTT. Translating gives CASMTGLGSNQPQHF.

The chain carries TRBV19 and TRBJ1-5; 9 bases agree with TRBD1. Germline assignment: CDR1 LNHDA and CDR2 SQIVND (reference sequence). The ends lost 7 bases at V and 1 base at J; junction bases unmatched: 5. The CDR3 has 15 amino acids. CDR3 in DNA: TGTGCCAGTAAACAGGACAGGGGCAGCAATCAGCCCCAGCATTTT. As protein: CASKQDRGSNQPQHF.

The V gene is TRBV2, the J gene TRBJ2-3; tentative D call: TRBD1 (5 bases). There are 15 residues in the CDR3. The V gene's germline CDR1 is SNHLY and CDR2 FYNNEI. V gave up 2 bases and J gave up 1 base, with 10 bases separating them. DNA of the CDR3: TGTGCCAGCAGTGAATCCAGGGTTGGCACAGATACGCAGTATTTT. Translating gives CASSESRVGTDTQYF.